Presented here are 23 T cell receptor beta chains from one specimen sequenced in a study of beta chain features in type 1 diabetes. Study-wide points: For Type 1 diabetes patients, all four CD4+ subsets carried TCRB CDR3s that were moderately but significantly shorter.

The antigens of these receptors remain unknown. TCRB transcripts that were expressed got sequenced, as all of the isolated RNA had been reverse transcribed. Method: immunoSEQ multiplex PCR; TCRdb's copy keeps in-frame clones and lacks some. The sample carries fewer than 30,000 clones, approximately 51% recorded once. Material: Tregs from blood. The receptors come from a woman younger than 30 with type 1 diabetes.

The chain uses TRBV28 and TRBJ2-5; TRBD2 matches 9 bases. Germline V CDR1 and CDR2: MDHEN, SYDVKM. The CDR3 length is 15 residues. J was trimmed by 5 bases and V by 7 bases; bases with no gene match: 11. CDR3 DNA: TGTGCCAGCACCGGGTTAGCGGGAGCACTGGAGACCCAGTACTTC. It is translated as CASTGLAGALETQYF. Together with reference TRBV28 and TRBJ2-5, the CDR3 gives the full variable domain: DVKVTQSSRYLVKRTGEKVFLECVQDMDHENMFWYRQDPGLGLRLIYFSYDVKMKEKGDIPEGYSVSREKKERFSLILESASTNQTSMYLCASTGLAGALETQYFGPGTRLLVL.

The DNA of the CDR3 is TGTGCCAGCAGCCCGGGACTAGCGGGAGAGGGAGAACGCACAGATACGCAGTATTTT. Translated, it gives CASSPGLAGEGERTDTQYF. The rearrangement links TRBV5-6 to TRBJ2-3, with 14 bases fitting TRBD2. CDR3 size: 19 residues. With V trimmed by 4 bases and J by 1 base, 11 bases remained unmatched. CDR1 is SGHDT, CDR2 YYEEEE, per germline.

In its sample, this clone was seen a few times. The chain's CDR3 is CASSPDRVAYNEQFF. The CDR3 DNA is TGTGCCAGCAGCCCAGACAGGGTAGCCTACAATGAGCAGTTCTTC. V usage is TRBV11-2 and J usage is TRBJ2-1; TRBD1 agrees at 7 bases. The ends lost 5 bases at V and 2 bases at J; junction bases unmatched: 6. There are 15 residues in the CDR3. Germline V CDR1 and CDR2: SGHAT, FQNNGV.

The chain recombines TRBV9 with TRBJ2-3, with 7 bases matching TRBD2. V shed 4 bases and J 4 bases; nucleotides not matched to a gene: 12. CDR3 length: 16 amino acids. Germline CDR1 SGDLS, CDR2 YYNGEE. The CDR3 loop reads CASSSRRREKADTQYF. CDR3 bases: TGTGCCAGCAGCTCACGGAGGCGGGAGAAGGCAGATACGCAGTATTTT.

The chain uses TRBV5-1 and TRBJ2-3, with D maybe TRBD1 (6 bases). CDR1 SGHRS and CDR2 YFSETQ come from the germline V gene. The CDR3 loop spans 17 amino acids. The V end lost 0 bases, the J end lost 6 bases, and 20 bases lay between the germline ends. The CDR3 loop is CASSLAGQGTSGDTQYF. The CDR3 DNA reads TGCGCCAGCAGCTTGGCGGGGCAGGGGACCTCCGGGGATACGCAGTATTTT.

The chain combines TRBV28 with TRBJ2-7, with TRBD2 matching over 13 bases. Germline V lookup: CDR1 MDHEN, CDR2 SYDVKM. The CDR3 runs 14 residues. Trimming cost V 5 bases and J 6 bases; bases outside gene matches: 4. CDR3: CASSILAGGGEQYV. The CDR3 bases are TGTGCCAGCAGTATACTAGCGGGAGGGGGCGAGCAGTACGTC.

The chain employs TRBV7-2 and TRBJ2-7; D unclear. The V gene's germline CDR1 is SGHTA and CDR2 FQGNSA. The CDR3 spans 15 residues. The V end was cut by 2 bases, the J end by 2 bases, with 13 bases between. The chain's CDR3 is CASSLTSQTTYEQYF. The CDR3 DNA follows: TGTGCCAGCAGCTTAACGAGTCAAACCACCTACGAGCAGTACTTC. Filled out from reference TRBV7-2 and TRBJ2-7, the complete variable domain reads GAGVSQSPSNKVTEKGKDVELRCDPISGHTALYWYRQSLGQGLEFLIYFQGNSAPDKSGLPSDRFSAERTGGSVSTLTIQRTQQEDSAVYLCASSLTSQTTYEQYFGPGTRLTVT.

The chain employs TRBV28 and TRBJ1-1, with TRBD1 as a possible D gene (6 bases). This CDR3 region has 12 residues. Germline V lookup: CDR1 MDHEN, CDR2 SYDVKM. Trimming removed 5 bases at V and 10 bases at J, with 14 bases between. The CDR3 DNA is TGTGCCAGCAGTAACAGGGTCGATGGAGCTTTCTTT. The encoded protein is CASSNRVDGAFF. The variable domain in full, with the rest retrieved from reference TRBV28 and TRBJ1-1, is DVKVTQSSRYLVKRTGEKVFLECVQDMDHENMFWYRQDPGLGLRLIYFSYDVKMKEKGDIPEGYSVSREKKERFSLILESASTNQTSMYLCASSNRVDGAFFGQGTRLTVV.

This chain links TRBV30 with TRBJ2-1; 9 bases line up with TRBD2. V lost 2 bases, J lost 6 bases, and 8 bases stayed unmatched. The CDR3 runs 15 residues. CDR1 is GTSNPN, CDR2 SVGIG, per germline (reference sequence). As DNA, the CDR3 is TGTGCCTGGAGTACCGGGACTAGCAGGACCAATGAGCAGTTCTTC. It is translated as CAWSTGTSRTNEQFF. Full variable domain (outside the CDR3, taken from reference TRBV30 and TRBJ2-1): SQTIHQWPATLVQPVGSPLSLECTVEGTSNPNLYWYRQAAGRGLQLLFYSVGIGQISSEVPQNLSASRPQDRQFILSSKKLLLSDSGFYLCAWSTGTSRTNEQFFGPGTRLTVL.

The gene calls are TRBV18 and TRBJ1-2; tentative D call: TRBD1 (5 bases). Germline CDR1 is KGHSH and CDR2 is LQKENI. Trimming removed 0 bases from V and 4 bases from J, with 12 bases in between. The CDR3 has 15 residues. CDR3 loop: CASSPPWGGGYGYTF. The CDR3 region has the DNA TGTGCCAGCTCACCACCGTGGGGGGGTGGCTATGGCTACACCTTC. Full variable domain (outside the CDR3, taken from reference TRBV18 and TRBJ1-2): NAGVMQNPRHLVRRRGQEARLRCSPMKGHSHVYWYRQLPEEGLKFMVYLQKENIIDESGMPKERFSAEFPKEGPSILRIQQVVRGDSAAYFCASSPPWGGGYGYTFGSGTRLTVV.

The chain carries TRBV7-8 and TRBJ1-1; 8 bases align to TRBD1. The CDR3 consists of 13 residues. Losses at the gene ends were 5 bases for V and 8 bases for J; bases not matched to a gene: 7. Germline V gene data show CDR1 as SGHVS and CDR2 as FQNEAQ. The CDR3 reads CASSRQGKLEAFF. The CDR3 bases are TGTGCCAGCAGCCGACAGGGGAAATTGGAAGCTTTCTTT.

DNA for the CDR3: TGCGCCAGCAGTCTGAGACCGGGACAGAGAACCACCAACTCCTACGAGCAGTACTTC. Translated: CASSLRPGQRTTNSYEQYF. The chain carries TRBV23-1 and TRBJ2-7; 7 nucleotides align to TRBD1. TRBV23-1 is an open reading frame whose function is uncertain. J lost 0 bases, V lost 4 bases, and 18 bases had no gene match. This CDR3 spans 19 amino acids.

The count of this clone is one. CDR3 sequence (DNA): TGTGCCAGCAGCTTATTTGGCGGGGGCGTGGCAGATACGCAGTATTTT. It is translated as CASSLFGGGVADTQYF. This rearrangement joins TRBV7-2 to TRBJ2-3; D may be TRBD2 (7 bases). Germline assignment: CDR1 SGHTA and CDR2 FQGNSA. The V and J ends lost 2 bases and 4 bases respectively, with 16 bases between them. This CDR3 is built from 16 residues.

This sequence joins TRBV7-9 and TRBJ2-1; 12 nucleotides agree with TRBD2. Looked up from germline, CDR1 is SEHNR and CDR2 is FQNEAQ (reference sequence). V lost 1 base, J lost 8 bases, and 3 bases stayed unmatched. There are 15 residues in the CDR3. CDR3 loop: CASSLGLAGADEQFF. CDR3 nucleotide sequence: TGTGCCAGCAGCTTAGGACTAGCGGGAGCAGATGAGCAGTTCTTC.

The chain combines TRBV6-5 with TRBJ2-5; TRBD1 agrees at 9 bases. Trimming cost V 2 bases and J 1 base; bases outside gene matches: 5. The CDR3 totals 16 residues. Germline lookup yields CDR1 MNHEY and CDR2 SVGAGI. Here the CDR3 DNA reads TGTGCCAGCAGTTACGTGTTGGGACAGGGCCAAGAGACCCAGTACTTC. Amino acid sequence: CASSYVLGQGQETQYF.

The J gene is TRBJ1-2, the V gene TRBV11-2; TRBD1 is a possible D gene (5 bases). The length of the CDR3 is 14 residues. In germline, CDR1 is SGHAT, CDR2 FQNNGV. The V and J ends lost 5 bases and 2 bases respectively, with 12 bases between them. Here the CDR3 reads CASSRPQGNYGYTF. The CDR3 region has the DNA TGTGCCAGCAGCAGGCCCCAGGGAAACTATGGCTACACCTTC.

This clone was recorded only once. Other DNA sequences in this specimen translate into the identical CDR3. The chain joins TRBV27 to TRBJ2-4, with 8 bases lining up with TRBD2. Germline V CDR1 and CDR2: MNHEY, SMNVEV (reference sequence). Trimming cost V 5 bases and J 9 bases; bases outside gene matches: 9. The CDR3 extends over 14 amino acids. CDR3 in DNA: TGTGCCAGCAGTCCCCGGGGGGGAAAAGGCATTCAGTACTTC. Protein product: CASSPRGGKGIQYF.

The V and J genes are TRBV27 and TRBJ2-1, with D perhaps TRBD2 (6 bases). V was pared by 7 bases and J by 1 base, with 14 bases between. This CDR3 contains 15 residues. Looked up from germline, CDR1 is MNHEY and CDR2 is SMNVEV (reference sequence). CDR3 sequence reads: CASTAPGRSYNEQFF. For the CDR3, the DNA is TGTGCCAGCACAGCCCCAGGGAGGTCCTACAATGAGCAGTTCTTC.

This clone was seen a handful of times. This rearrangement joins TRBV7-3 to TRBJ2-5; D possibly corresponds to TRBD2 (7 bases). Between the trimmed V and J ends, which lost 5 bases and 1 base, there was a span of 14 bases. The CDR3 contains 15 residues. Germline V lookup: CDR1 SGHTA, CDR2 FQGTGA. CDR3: CASSPGLGGQETQYF. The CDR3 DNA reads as TGTGCCAGCAGCCCTGGACTAGGGGGCCAAGAGACCCAGTACTTC. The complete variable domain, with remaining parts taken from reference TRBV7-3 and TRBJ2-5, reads GAGVSQTPSNKVTEKGKYVELRCDPISGHTALYWYRQSLGQGPEFLIYFQGTGAADDSGLPNDRFFAVRPEGSVSTLKIQRTERGDSAVYLCASSPGLGGQETQYFGPGTRLLVL.

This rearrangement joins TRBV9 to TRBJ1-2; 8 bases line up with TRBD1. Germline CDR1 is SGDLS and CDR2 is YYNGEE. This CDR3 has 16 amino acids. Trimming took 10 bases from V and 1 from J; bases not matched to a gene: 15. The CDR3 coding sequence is TGTGCCGGCAAGACGACAGGGGACCCTTTTAACTATGGCTACACCTTC. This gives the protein CAGKTTGDPFNYGYTF.

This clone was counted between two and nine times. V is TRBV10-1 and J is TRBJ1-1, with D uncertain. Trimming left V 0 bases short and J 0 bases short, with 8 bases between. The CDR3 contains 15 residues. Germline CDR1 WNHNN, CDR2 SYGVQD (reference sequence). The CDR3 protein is CASSESSILNTEAFF. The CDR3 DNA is TGCGCCAGCAGTGAGTCGAGTATCCTGAACACTGAAGCTTTCTTT.

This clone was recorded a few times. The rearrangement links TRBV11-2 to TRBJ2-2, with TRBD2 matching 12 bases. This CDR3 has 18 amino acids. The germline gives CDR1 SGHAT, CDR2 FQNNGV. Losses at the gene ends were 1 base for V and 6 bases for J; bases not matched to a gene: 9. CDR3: CASSLVRRLAGVSGELFF. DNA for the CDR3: TGTGCCAGCAGCTTAGTTCGCAGACTAGCGGGAGTATCCGGGGAGCTGTTTTTT.

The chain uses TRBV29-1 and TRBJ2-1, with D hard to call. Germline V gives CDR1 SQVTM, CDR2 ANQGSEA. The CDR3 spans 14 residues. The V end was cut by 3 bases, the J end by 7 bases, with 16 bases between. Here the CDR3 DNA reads TGCAGCGTTGATGCTAGATTAGCCCGTAATGAGCAGTTCTTC. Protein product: CSVDARLARNEQFF.